These 26 T cell receptor beta chains were all obtained from the same sample, sequenced in a study of cytomegalovirus exposure and HLA in healthy donors (dated by TCRdb to about 2017). The method was the immunoSEQ multiplex PCR assay. For the multiplex PCR, a mixture combining 60 forward primers for TCR Vbeta segments and 13 reverse primers for TCR Jbeta segments was used. TCRdb provides this immuneACCESS table in a form limited to in-frame rearrangements. Some clones are lacking; in checked studies, under half of them reflect an unresolved V gene, and why the rest are absent is not known. The sample table records 120,000 or so clones; roughly four fifths of these occur just once. Roughly 5.9% of the sample is in the top ten clones. The sequencing input was PBMCs. The receptors were gathered from a woman aged 40 to 50 in good health and CMV-seronegative.

This chain joins TRBV7-8 and TRBJ1-1; weak D call: TRBD1 (6 bases). The V gene's germline CDR1 is SGHVS and CDR2 FQNEAQ. Trimming removed 2 bases at V and 6 bases at J, with 28 bases between. This CDR3 spans 19 amino acids. As DNA, the CDR3 is TGTGCCAGCAGCTTACATCCCCGTCAACGGCAGGGGAACAAGGCTGAAGCTTTCTTT. Its protein product is CASSLHPRQRQGNKAEAFF.

The J gene is TRBJ2-7, the V gene TRBV7-6, with a possible D match to TRBD2 (5 bases). Per germline, CDR1 SGHVS and CDR2 FNYEAQ. V was pared by 5 bases and J by 2 bases, with 13 bases between. The CDR3 has 14 amino acids. This CDR3 reads CASSRPGVAYEQYF. CDR3 bases: TGTGCCAGCAGCCGCCCCGGGGTCGCCTACGAGCAGTACTTC. The whole variable domain, remainder taken from reference TRBV7-6 and TRBJ2-7, is GAGVSQSPRYKVTKRGQDVALRCDPISGHVSLYWYRQALGQGPEFLTYFNYEAQQDKSGLPNDRFSAERPEGSISTLTIQRTEQRDSAMYRCASSRPGVAYEQYFGPGTRLTVT.

This chain connects TRBV7-2 to TRBJ2-7; no clear D. With 1 base removed from V and 2 bases from J, the gap between germline ends came to 12 bases. The CDR3 contains 15 residues. Germline values: CDR1 SGHTA, CDR2 FQGNSA. The CDR3 protein is CASSLGGPGAYEQYF. The CDR3 nucleotides read TGTGCCAGCAGCTTAGGAGGTCCCGGAGCCTACGAGCAGTACTTC.

The chain links TRBV4-1 to TRBJ2-3, with 7 bases that match TRBD2. The V gene's germline CDR1 is MGHRA and CDR2 YSYEKL. V shed 1 base and J 2 bases; nucleotides not matched to a gene: 9. CDR3 size: 17 residues. The CDR3 DNA sequence: TGCGCCAGCAGCCAAGTACGCAGCGGGACGCCCACAGATACGCAGTATTTT. This encodes CASSQVRSGTPTDTQYF.

This clone occurred a few times. This chain joins TRBV5-1 and TRBJ1-2; D possibly corresponds to TRBD1 (6 bases). Between the trimmed V and J ends, which lost 3 bases and 3 bases, there was a span of 15 bases. This CDR3 contains 15 residues. Germline values: CDR1 SGHRS, CDR2 YFSETQ. DNA for the CDR3: TGCGCCAGCAGCTCAAGAGGGGGACCCTACTATGGCTACACCTTC. As protein: CASSSRGGPYYGYTF. The full variable domain, completed using reference TRBV5-1 and TRBJ1-2, is KAGVTQTPRYLIKTRGQQVTLSCSPISGHRSVSWYQQTPGQGLQFLFEYFSETQRNKGNFPGRFSGRQFSNSRSEMNVSTLELGDSALYLCASSSRGGPYYGYTFGSGTRLTVV.

This clone was counted only a few times. The V call is TRBV9, the J call TRBJ2-1; D perhaps matches TRBD2 (7 bases). Trimming left V 0 bases short and J 0 bases short, with 16 bases between. Germline loops: CDR1 SGDLS, CDR2 YYNGEE. CDR3 length: 18 amino acids. As DNA, the CDR3 is TGTGCCAGCAGCGTAGAGGGGGGGTCAGCAAGCTCCTACAATGAGCAGTTCTTC. Its translation: CASSVEGGSASSYNEQFF.

The J gene is TRBJ2-3, the V gene TRBV18, with TRBD2 identical over 11 bases. The germline V gene has CDR1 KGHSH and CDR2 LQKENI. The CDR3 sequence is 16 residues long. V lost 6 bases to trimming and J lost 9 bases; unmatched junction nucleotides: 14. The CDR3 loop reads CASSETSGILSSTQYF. The CDR3 DNA follows: TGTGCCAGCTCCGAGACTAGCGGGATATTAAGTAGCACGCAGTATTTT.

For this clone: A junction end diverges from the germline sequence, so it may reflect a read error. J is TRBJ1-1 and V is TRBV7-9; tentatively, D is TRBD1 (5 bases). CDR1 and CDR2 from the germline V gene are SEHNR and FQNEAQ (reference sequence). The CDR3 runs 12 residues. This chain's CDR3 is CSSTLRGGEAFF. Written as DNA, the CDR3 is TGTTCCAGCACCCTAAGGGGCGGTGAAGCTTTCTTT.

The chain links TRBV6-9 to TRBJ2-7; D is perhaps TRBD1 (6 bases). Germline V gene data show CDR1 as MNHGY and CDR2 as SVAAGI. Trimming removed 11 bases at V and 1 base at J, with 18 bases between. The CDR3 is made up of 14 amino acids. CDR3 in amino acids: CAGHDRISSYEQYF. In nucleotides, the CDR3 is TGTGCCGGCCACGACAGGATATCATCCTACGAGCAGTACTTC.

V usage is TRBV18 and J usage is TRBJ2-1, with 7 bases that match TRBD2. Germline CDR1 KGHSH, CDR2 LQKENI. Trimming cost V 8 bases and J 4 bases; bases outside gene matches: 11. The CDR3 is made up of 15 amino acids. CDR3 DNA sequence: TGTGCCAGCCAACAGGAGCGGGGCGCATACAATGAGCAGTTCTTC. Protein: CASQQERGAYNEQFF.

This chain links TRBV7-9 with TRBJ2-7; 10 bases are shared with TRBD2. Germline loops: CDR1 SEHNR, CDR2 FQNEAQ (reference sequence). The CDR3 has 16 amino acids. V lost 5 bases and J lost 1; bases outside the gene matches: 8. CDR3 nucleotides: TGTGCCAGCAGCCCGTCTAGCGGGAGTTGGTCCTACGAGCAGTACTTC. Its protein is CASSPSSGSWSYEQYF.

The chain joins TRBV5-6 to TRBJ2-1, with 8 bases lining up with TRBD1. Germline V CDR1 and CDR2: SGHDT, YYEEEE. This CDR3 contains 17 residues. The trim removed 5 bases at V and 4 bases at J, leaving 14 bases unmatched. The CDR3 region is CASSNDRGTARYNEQFF. CDR3 DNA: TGTGCCAGCAGTAATGACAGGGGTACCGCGAGGTACAATGAGCAGTTCTTC.

The CDR3 bases are TGTGCCAGCCAAGGTCGGCGGGCCGGGGAGCTGTTTTTT. Translation gives CASQGRRAGELFF. This chain connects TRBV6-5 to TRBJ2-2; weak D call: TRBD2 (5 bases). V was pared by 8 bases and J by 6 bases, with 13 bases between. The CDR3 length is 13 residues. The germline gives CDR1 MNHEY, CDR2 SVGAGI.

The CDR3 nucleotides read TGTGCCAGCAGCCCGGTTGTAGAGATACAAGAGACCCAGTACTTC. Protein: CASSPVVEIQETQYF. V usage is TRBV6-5 and J usage is TRBJ2-5; no clear D gene. CDR1 MNHEY and CDR2 SVGAGI come from the germline V gene. The CDR3 runs to 15 residues. With 6 bases removed from V and 2 bases from J, the gap between germline ends came to 16 bases.

J is TRBJ2-1 and V is TRBV27, with D possibly TRBD1 on 7 matching bases. Germline V gene lookup returns CDR1 MNHEY and CDR2 SMNVEV (reference sequence). V was shortened by 4 bases and J by 6 bases, with 16 bases between the two germline ends. The CDR3 has 15 amino acids. The CDR3 DNA follows: TGTGCCAGCAGTTATTCGGCAGGGGGACTCAATGAGCAGTTCTTC. Residues: CASSYSAGGLNEQFF.

The chain couples TRBV21-1 to TRBJ2-1; the DNA was not compared with TRBD2, the D call given in the table. TRBV21-1 is designated a pseudogene. This CDR3 is built from 17 residues. The CDR3 nucleotides read TGTGCCAGCAGCAGGAGGCCCCCCAGACCGGCATACAATGAGCAGTTCTTC. The encoded protein is CASSRRPPRPAYNEQFF.

J is TRBJ2-7 and V is TRBV21-1; whether TRBD1, the table's D call, matches the DNA was not checked. TRBV21-1 is marked as a pseudogene. CDR3 length equals 17 residues. CDR3 nucleotides: TGTGCCAGCAGCACAAGACAGGGGACCACTCGACCCTACGAGCAGTACTTC. Its protein is CASSTRQGTTRPYEQYF.

The chain links TRBV27 to TRBJ2-1, with 12 bases fitting TRBD2. The CDR3 is 16 residues long. With V trimmed by 7 bases and J by 5 bases, 9 bases remained unmatched. Per germline, CDR1 MNHEY and CDR2 SMNVEV (reference sequence). The CDR3 DNA sequence: TGTGCCAGCAACCTTAGGACTAGCGGGACTAACAATGAGCAGTTCTTC. This encodes CASNLRTSGTNNEQFF.

Worth noting for this clone: This specimen includes other DNA sequences encoding the same CDR3. CDR3 amino acids: CASSLAGNTGELFF. The CDR3 region has the DNA TGCGCCAGCAGCTTGGCAGGGAACACCGGGGAGCTGTTTTTT. The gene calls are TRBV5-1 and TRBJ2-2, with D unresolved. Trimming left V 0 bases short and J 1 base short, with 4 bases between. The CDR3 consists of 14 residues. Germline V gene data show CDR1 as SGHRS and CDR2 as YFSETQ.

CDR3 protein: CASSTGWGLAVQETQYF. Here the CDR3 DNA reads TGCGCCAGCAGCACCGGCTGGGGACTAGCGGTCCAAGAGACCCAGTACTTC. The gene calls are TRBV5-1 and TRBJ2-5, with TRBD2 identical over 11 bases. V trimming: 4 bases; J trimming: 1 base; junction bases outside the gene matches: 9. From germline, CDR1 is SGHRS and CDR2 YFSETQ. The CDR3 runs 17 residues.

This chain joins TRBV28 and TRBJ2-5, with 9 bases that match TRBD2. The CDR3 is 14 amino acids. The ends lost 7 bases at V and 4 bases at J; junction bases unmatched: 7. From germline, CDR1 is MDHEN and CDR2 SYDVKM. In DNA form, the CDR3 reads TGTGCCAGCACCCCAGCGGGGGGAGGAGAGACCCAGTACTTC. It translates to CASTPAGGGETQYF.

This clone occurred a few times. V usage is TRBV6-6 and J usage is TRBJ1-2; perhaps TRBD1 as D (6 bases). Germline V gene data show CDR1 as MNHNY and CDR2 as SVGAGI (reference sequence). Trimming pared 5 bases from V and 8 bases from J, leaving 18 bases between. This CDR3 is built from 14 residues. The CDR3 loop is CASSTGTNMNGYTF. In DNA form, the CDR3 reads TGTGCCAGCAGTACAGGGACAAATATGAACGGCTACACCTTC.

The chain joins TRBV2 to TRBJ2-5; TRBD2 matches at 7 bases. This CDR3 region has 14 residues. The ends lost 4 bases at V and 2 bases at J; junction bases unmatched: 4. Germline CDR1 SNHLY, CDR2 FYNNEI. In nucleotides, the CDR3 is TGTGCCAGCAGTGGGCTAGCGGCACAAGAGACCCAGTACTTC. This translates into CASSGLAAQETQYF.

The CDR3, as DNA: TGCGCCAGCAGCTCACTACCGACTACAGGGTCAGGGCAGTACTTC. Its protein is CASSSLPTTGSGQYF. The J gene is TRBJ2-7, the V gene TRBV4-1; maybe TRBD1 (6 bases). Germline V gives CDR1 MGHRA, CDR2 YSYEKL. Trimming left V 5 bases short and J 9 bases short, with 23 bases between. This CDR3 is built from 15 residues.

CDR3 nucleotides: TGTGCCAGCATTGGGACAGGGAATCAGCCCCAGCATTTT. Protein: CASIGTGNQPQHF. V and J are TRBV6-1 and TRBJ1-5; TRBD1 aligns across 9 bases. The V and J ends lost 7 bases and 4 bases, in that order; junction bases with no gene match: 2. The CDR3 totals 13 residues. CDR1 is MNHNS, CDR2 SASEGT, per germline.

The rearrangement links TRBV29-1 to TRBJ1-5; 7 positions agree with TRBD1. Germline V gives CDR1 SQVTM, CDR2 ANQGSEA. After removal of 6 bases from V and 2 bases from J, the junction contained 7 bases not matched to a gene. The CDR3 covers 14 residues. The DNA for the CDR3 is TGCAGCGTCGCCGCGGGGACAGGCAATCAGCCCCAGCATTTT. Residues: CSVAAGTGNQPQHF.